Given below is one T cell receptor beta chain in context. Its antigen is undetermined. The sample carries other DNA sequences with the same CDR3. Expressed TCRB transcripts were sequenced, since all the RNA that had been isolated was reverse transcribed. Libraries were prepared by immunoSEQ multiplex PCR; TCRdb keeps only in-frame clonotypes and omits some of them. The table records a few hundred thousand clones, more than 15% of them present only once. The CDR3 has 14 residues. CDR1 is SEHNR and CDR2 is FQNEAQ in the germline V gene (reference sequence). The V and J ends lost 1 base and 5 bases respectively, with 11 bases between them. This sample is drawn from a study of beta chain features in type 1 diabetes. Points from the study as a whole: People with Type 1 diabetes carried modestly yet significantly shorter TCRB CDR3s in all four CD4+ subsets.

Source material: naive CD4+ T cells from blood. V usage is TRBV7-9 and J usage is TRBJ2-5, with D possibly TRBD2 on 6 matching bases. This sequence originates from a man aged 25 to 45 with type 1 diabetes. Here the CDR3 DNA reads TGTGCCAGCAGCTTAGGGACGGGAGAGGAGACCCAGTACTTC. It translates to CASSLGTGEETQYF.